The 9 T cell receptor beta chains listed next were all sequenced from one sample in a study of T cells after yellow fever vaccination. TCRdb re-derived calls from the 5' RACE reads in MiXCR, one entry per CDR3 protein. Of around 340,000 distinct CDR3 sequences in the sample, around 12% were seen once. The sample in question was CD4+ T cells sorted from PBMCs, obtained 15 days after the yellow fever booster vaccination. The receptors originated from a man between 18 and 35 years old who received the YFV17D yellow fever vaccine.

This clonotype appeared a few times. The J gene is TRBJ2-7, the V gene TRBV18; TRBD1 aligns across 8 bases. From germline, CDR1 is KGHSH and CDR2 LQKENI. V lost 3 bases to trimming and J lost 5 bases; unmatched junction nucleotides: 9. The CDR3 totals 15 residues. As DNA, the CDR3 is TGTGCCAGCTCACCTAGTCCGGACAGGGCTAACGAGCAGTACTTC. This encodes CASSPSPDRANEQYF.

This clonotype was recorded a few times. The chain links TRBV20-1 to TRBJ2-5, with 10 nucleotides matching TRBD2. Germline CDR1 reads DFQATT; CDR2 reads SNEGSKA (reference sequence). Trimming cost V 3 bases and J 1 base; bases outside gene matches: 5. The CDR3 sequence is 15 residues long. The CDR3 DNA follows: TGCAGTGCTAGTGATAGCGGGGGGATCCAAGAGACCCAGTACTTC. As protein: CSASDSGGIQETQYF.

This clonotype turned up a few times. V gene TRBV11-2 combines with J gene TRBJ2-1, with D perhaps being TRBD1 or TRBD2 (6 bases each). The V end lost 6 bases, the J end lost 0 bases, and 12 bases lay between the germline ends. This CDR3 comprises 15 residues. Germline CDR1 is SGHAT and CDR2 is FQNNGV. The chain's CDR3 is CASRGGQSSYNEQFF. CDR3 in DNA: TGTGCCAGCAGAGGGGGGCAATCCTCCTACAATGAGCAGTTCTTC.

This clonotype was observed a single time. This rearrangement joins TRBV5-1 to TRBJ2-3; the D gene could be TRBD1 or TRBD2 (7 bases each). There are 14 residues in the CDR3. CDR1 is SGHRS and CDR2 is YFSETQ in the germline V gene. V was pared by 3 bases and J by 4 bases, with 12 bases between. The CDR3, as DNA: TGCGCCAGCAGCTGGGAGGGGGCCCCAGATACGCAGTATTTT. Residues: CASSWEGAPDTQYF.

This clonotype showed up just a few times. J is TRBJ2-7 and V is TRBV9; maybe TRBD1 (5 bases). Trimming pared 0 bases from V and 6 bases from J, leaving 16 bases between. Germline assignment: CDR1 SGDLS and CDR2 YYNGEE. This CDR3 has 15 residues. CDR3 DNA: TGTGCCAGCAGCGTAGCTCAAGGGCAGGGAAGCGAGCAGTACTTC. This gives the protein CASSVAQGQGSEQYF.

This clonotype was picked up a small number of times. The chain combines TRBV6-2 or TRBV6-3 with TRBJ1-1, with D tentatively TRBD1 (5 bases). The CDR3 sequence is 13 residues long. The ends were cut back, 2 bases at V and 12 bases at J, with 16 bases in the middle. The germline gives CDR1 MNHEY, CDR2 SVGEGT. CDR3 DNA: TGTGCCAGCAGTTACGACGGGACGGTCGATCCTTTCTTT. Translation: CASSYDGTVDPFF.

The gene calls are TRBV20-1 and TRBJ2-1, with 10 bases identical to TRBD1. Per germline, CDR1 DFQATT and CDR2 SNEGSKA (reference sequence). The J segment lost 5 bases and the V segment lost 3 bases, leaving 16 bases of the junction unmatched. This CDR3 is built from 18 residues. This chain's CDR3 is CSARGTGAEVVAHNEQFF. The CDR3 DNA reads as TGCAGTGCTAGGGGGACAGGGGCTGAAGTGGTCGCCCACAATGAGCAGTTCTTC.

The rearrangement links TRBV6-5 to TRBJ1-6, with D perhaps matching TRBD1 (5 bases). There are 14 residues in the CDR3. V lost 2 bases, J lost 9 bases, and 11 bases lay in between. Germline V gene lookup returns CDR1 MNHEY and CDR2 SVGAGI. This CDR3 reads CASSYKGTGSPLHF. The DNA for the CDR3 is TGTGCCAGCAGTTACAAGGGGACCGGTTCACCCCTCCACTTT.

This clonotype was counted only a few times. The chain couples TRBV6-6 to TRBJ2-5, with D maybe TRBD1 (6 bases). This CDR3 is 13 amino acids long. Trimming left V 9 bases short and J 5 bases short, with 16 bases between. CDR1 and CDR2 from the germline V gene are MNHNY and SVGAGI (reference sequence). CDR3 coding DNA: TGTGCCAGTGTCAGAGGGGGTGGGGAGACCCAGTACTTC. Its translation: CASVRGGGETQYF.